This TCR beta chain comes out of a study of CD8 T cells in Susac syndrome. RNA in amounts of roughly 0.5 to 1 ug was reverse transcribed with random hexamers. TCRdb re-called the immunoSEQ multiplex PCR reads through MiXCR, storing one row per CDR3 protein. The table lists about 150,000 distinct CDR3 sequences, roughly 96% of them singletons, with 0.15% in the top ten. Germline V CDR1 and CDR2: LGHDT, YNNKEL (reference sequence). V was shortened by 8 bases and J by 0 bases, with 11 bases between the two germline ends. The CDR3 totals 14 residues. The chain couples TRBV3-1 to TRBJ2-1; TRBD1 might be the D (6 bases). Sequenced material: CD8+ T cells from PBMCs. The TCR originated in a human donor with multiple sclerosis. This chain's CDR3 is CASAGTLSYNEQFF. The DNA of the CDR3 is TGTGCCAGCGCCGGGACACTCTCCTACAATGAGCAGTTCTTC.